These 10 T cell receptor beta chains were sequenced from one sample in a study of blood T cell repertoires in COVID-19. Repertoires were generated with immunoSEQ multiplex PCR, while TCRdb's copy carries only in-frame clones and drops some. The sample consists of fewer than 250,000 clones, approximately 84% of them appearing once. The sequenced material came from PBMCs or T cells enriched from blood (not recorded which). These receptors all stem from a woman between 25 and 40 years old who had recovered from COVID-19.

In DNA form, the CDR3 reads TGTGCCACCAGTGATTCGGACAGTTGGCCCCAGCATTTT. Residues: CATSDSDSWPQHF. The chain links TRBV24-1 to TRBJ1-5; tentatively, D is TRBD1 (6 bases). V lost 2 bases to trimming and J lost 9 bases, with 10 bases between them. This CDR3 comprises 13 residues. Germline-derived CDR1 and CDR2 are KGHDR and SFDVKD.

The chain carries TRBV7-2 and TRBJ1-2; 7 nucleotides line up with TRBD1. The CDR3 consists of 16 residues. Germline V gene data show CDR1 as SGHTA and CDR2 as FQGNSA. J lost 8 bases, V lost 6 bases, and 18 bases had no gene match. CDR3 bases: TGTGCCAGCAGGCCCAGGGGGACACAATCCCCTAGGGGCTACACCTTC. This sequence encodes CASRPRGTQSPRGYTF.

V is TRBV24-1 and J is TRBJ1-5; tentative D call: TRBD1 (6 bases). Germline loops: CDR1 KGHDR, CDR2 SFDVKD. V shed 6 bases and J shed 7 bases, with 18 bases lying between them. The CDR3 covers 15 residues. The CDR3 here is CATSPRGGGEQPQHF. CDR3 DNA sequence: TGTGCCACCAGTCCCCGAGGGGGGGGAGAACAGCCCCAGCATTTT.

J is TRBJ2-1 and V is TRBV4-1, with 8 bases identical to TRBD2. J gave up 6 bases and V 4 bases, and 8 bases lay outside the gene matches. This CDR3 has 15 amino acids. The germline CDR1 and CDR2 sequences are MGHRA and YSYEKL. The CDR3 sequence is CASSRQAAGGNEQFF. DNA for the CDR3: TGCGCCAGCAGCCGCCAAGCCGCGGGAGGCAATGAGCAGTTCTTC.

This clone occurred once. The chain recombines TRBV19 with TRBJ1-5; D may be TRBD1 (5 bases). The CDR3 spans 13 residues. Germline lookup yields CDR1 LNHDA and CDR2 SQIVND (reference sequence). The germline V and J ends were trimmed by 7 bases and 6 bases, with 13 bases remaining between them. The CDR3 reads CASTLLGGQPQHF. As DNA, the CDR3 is TGTGCCAGTACCCTTCTGGGGGGTCAGCCCCAGCATTTT.

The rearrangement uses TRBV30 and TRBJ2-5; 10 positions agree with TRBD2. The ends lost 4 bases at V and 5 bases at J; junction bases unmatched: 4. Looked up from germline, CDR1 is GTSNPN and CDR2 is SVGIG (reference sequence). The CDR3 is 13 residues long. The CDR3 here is CAWIPSGSETQYF. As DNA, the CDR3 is TGTGCCTGGATTCCTAGCGGGAGCGAGACCCAGTACTTC. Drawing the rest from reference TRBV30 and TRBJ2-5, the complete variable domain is SQTIHQWPATLVQPVGSPLSLECTVEGTSNPNLYWYRQAAGRGLQLLFYSVGIGQISSEVPQNLSASRPQDRQFILSSKKLLLSDSGFYLCAWIPSGSETQYFGPGTRLLVL.

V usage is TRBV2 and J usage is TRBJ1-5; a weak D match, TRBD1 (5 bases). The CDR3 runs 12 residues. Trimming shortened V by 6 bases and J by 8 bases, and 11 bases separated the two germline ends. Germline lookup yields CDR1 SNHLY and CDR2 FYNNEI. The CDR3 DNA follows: TGTGCCAGCAGCGTAGGGGTCGAGCCCCAGCATTTT. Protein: CASSVGVEPQHF.

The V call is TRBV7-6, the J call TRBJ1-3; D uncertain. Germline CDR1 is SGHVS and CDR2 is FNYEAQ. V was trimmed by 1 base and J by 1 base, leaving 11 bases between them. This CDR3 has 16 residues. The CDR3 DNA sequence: TGTGCCAGCAGCTTAGGGCCATCTGCTTCTGGAAACACCATATATTTT. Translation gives CASSLGPSASGNTIYF.

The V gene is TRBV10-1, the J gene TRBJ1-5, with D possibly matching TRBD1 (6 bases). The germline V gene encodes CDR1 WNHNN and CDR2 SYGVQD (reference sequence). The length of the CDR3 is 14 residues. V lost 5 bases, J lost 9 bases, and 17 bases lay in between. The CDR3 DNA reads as TGCGCCAGCAGTCCTACAGGGTCGCGTGTGCCCCAGCATTTT. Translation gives CASSPTGSRVPQHF.

The CDR3 reads CASSGAAGVSYEQYV. The CDR3 DNA is TGTGCCAGCAGTGGGGCGGCAGGAGTCTCCTACGAGCAGTACGTC. The chain recombines TRBV28 with TRBJ2-7, with a possible D match to TRBD1 (5 bases). The V and J ends lost 5 bases and 0 bases respectively, with 14 bases between them. The CDR3 has 15 residues. From germline, CDR1 is MDHEN and CDR2 SYDVKM.